This TCR beta chain was identified in a study of blood T cells in healthy people across ages (dated by TCRdb to about 2015). At the level of the whole study: In model experiments, template switching captured roughly one uniquely barcoded TCR beta cDNA molecule for every two T cells. Using deep sequencing normalized with unique cDNA molecular identifiers, the study measured how TCR beta repertoire diversity changes with age. Donors were grouped into four age groups: young (average roughly 16 years), middle-aged (39), aged (62) and long-lived (just over 80). Donors of different ages were randomly distributed across sequencing lanes to avoid experimental bias. The study analyzed two additional independent replicas of 1 million unique cDNA reads from the same blood draw for two donors, one aged 18 to 29 and one aged 80 or older.

This clonotype came up a few times. The clone's antigen remains unknown. No qualities accompany the bases; no much larger clone lies one base away. Ends trimmed: V by 7 bases, J by 6 bases; bases unmatched to a gene: 8. CDR1 and CDR2 (MNHEY, SMNVEV) derive from the germline V gene (reference sequence). From cysteine to phenylalanine, the CDR3 is 14 amino acids long. The entry retains the CDR3 DNA only, 42 bases that are in frame from base 1. Library prep was done by 5' RACE. Sequenced on an Illumina HiSeq 2500. A second PCR of about 6 to 11 cycles was performed with a sample-barcoded 5' primer and a J-beta primer mix. A unique molecular identifier was introduced onto each TCR beta cDNA molecule by a template-switch 5' adaptor carrying 12 random nucleotides. Each sample yielded at least 2.5 million CDR3-containing paired-end reads. All of the RNA was converted into first-strand cDNA using the Mint cDNA synthesis kit, with a TRBC-specific oligonucleotide serving as the primer. After uracil-DNA glycosylase treatment, a first 18-cycle PCR used universal primers M1SS and BC2_uni_R on all cDNA. In the paper's pipeline: Each sample was normalized by randomly selecting 1 million high-quality reads, each carrying a distinct molecular identifier. Instead of being binned into consensus sequences, reads that shared molecular identifiers were thrown out. MiTCR, set to a Q25 quality threshold and the strictest error-elimination algorithm, was used for CDR3 identification, clonotype clustering and error correction. A nonparametric unseen species model using Euler transformation provided a lower-bound estimate of total TCR beta diversity. TCRdb's own reprocessing of the public reads used fastp at Q25 and MiXCR and kept productive beta chains. Each CDR3 protein gets just one entry, which takes the most common genes and DNA from the rows behind it. TCRdb's processing, not the authors', yielded these V and J calls. In this sample the table shows about 580,000 distinct CDR3 sequences, around half of which occur a single time. The ten largest clones represent under 30% of the sample.

Results the study describes overall, beyond this receptor: There was a strong correlation between observed TCR beta diversity and the percentage of naive T cells measured by flow cytometry. The long-lived group showed more naive CD4+ T cells, fewer expanded clones and increased TCR diversity than the aged group, suggesting age selection. Observed TCR beta diversity per million T cells fell roughly linearly with age, and a significant reduction was already apparent by age about 36. Estimates of total diversity based on one million sequenced T cells were regarded as lower bounds and as underestimates. The CMV infection status of donors was not known, potentially confounding age-related changes in expanded clonotypes. Since profiling was done on bulk unsorted PBMCs, naive and antigen-experienced compartments could not be conclusively compared.

Systemically healthy Caucasian individuals from Russia, some 36 in total and aged roughly 6 to 100 years, were included as donors. Ten milliliters of peripheral blood were collected from each donor into EDTA-treated Vacutainer tubes. Ficoll-Paque density-gradient centrifugation was used to isolate PBMCs, with at least 6.5 million per sample. Total RNA, at least 6 micrograms per sample, was extracted from PBMCs with Trizol reagent. For every donor, an aliquot of PBMCs went through flow cytometry to measure the percentages of naive CD45RAhigh/CD27high T cells. The rearrangement joined TRBV27 to TRBJ2-2, with 7 middle bases fitting TRBD1. The sample was blood. This clonotype was sampled from a man aged 80 or over in good health. The base sequence is TGTGCCAGCAAGGGACAGCCCATTGCCGGGGAGCTGTTTTTT. It translates to CASKGQPIAGELFF.